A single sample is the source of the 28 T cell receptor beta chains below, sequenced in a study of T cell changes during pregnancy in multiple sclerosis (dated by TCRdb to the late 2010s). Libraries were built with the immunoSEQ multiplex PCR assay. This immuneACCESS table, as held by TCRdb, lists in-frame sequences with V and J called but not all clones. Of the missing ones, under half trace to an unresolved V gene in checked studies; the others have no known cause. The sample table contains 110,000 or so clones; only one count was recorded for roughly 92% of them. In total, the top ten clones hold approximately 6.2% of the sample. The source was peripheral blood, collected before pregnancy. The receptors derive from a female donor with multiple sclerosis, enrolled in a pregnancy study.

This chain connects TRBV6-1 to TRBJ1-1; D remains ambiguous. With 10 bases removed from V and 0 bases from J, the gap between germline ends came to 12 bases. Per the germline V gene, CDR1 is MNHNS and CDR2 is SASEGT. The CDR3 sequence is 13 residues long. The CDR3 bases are TGTGCCATTCACGAGGCCGTGAACACTGAAGCTTTCTTT. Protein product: CAIHEAVNTEAFF.

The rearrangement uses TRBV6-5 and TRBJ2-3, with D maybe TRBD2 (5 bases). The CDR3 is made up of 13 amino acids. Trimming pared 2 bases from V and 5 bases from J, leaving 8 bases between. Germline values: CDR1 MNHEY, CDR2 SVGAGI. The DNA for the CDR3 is TGTGCCAGCAGTTACACCGAGGGAGATACGCAGTATTTT. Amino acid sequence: CASSYTEGDTQYF.

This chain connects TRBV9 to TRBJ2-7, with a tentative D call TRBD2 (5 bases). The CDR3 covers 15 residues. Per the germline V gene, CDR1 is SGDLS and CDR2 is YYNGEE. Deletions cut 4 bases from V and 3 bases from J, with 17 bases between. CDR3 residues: CASSPGGVSGYEQYF. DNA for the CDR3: TGTGCCAGCAGCCCCGGAGGCGTGAGCGGCTACGAGCAGTACTTC.

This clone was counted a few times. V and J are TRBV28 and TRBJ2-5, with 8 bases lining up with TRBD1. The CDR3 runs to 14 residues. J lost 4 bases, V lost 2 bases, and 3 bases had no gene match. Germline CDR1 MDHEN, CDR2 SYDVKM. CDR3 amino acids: CASSLLTGGETQYF. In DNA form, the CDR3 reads TGTGCCAGCAGTTTACTAACAGGGGGAGAGACCCAGTACTTC. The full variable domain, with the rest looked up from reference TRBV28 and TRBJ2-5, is DVKVTQSSRYLVKRTGEKVFLECVQDMDHENMFWYRQDPGLGLRLIYFSYDVKMKEKGDIPEGYSVSREKKERFSLILESASTNQTSMYLCASSLLTGGETQYFGPGTRLLVL.

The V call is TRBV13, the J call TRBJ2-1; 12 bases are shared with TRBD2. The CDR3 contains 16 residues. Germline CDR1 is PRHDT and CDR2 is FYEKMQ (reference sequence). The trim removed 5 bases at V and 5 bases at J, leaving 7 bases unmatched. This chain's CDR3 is CASSPRLAGEHNEQFF. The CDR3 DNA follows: TGTGCCAGCAGCCCGAGACTAGCGGGGGAGCACAATGAGCAGTTCTTC.

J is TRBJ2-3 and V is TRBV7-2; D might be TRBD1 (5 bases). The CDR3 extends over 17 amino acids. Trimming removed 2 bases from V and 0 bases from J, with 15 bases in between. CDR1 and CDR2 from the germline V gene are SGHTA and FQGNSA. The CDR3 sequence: CASSLIRGGASTDTQYF. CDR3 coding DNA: TGTGCCAGCAGCTTAATAAGGGGCGGCGCCAGCACAGATACGCAGTATTTT.

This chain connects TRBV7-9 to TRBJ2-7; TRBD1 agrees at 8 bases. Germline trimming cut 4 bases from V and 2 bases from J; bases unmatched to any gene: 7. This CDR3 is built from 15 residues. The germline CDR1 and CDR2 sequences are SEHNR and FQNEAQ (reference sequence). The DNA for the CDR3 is TGTGCCAGCAGCTCGGGACAGGCCGCGGCCTACGAGCAGTACTTC. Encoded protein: CASSSGQAAAYEQYF. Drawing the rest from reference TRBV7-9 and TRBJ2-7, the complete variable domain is DTGVSQNPRHKITKRGQNVTFRCDPISEHNRLYWYRQTLGQGPEFLTYFQNEAQLEKSRLLSDRFSAERPKGSFSTLEIQRTEQGDSAMYLCASSSGQAAAYEQYFGPGTRLTVT.

The CDR3 protein is CASSLGGTGNTIYF. In DNA, the CDR3 is TGTGCCAGCAGCTTAGGAGGAACTGGAAACACCATATATTTT. The V call is TRBV7-8, the J call TRBJ1-3; D gene uncertain. The germline V gene has CDR1 SGHVS and CDR2 FQNEAQ. CDR3 length: 14 residues. The V end was cut by 1 base, the J end by 2 bases, with 6 bases between.

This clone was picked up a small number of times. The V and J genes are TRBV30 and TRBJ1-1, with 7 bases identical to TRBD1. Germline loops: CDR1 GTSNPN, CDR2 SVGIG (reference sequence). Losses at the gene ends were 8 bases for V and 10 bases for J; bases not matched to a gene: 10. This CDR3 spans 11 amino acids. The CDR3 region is CALSTGARAFF. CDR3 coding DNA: TGTGCCCTGAGCACAGGGGCACGAGCTTTCTTT.

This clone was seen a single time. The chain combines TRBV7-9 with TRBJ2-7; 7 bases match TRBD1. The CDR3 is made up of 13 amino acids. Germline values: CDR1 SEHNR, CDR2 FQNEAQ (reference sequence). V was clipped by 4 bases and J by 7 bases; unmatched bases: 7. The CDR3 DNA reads TGTGCCAGCAGCTCCCGGGACAGACAAGAGCAGTACTTC. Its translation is CASSSRDRQEQYF. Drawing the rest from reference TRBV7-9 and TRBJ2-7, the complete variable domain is DTGVSQNPRHKITKRGQNVTFRCDPISEHNRLYWYRQTLGQGPEFLTYFQNEAQLEKSRLLSDRFSAERPKGSFSTLEIQRTEQGDSAMYLCASSSRDRQEQYFGPGTRLTVT.

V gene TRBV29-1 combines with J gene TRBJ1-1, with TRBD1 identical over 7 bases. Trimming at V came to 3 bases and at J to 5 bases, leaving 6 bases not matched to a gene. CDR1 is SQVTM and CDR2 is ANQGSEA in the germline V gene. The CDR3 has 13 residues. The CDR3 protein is CSVDLAGGTEAFF. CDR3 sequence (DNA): TGCAGCGTTGATTTGGCAGGGGGTACTGAAGCTTTCTTT.

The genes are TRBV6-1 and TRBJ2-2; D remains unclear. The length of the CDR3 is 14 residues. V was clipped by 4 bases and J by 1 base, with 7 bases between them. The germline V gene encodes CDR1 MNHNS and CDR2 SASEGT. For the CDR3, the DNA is TGTGCCAGCAGTGTAGTCCGGAACACCGGGGAGCTGTTTTTT. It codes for CASSVVRNTGELFF.

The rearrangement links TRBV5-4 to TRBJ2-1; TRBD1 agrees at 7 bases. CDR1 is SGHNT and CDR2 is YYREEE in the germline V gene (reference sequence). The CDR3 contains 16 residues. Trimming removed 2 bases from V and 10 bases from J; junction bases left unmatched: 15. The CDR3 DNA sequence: TGTGCCAGCAGCTTAGGGCCAGGGGGTGCCCTTATGGAGCAGTTCTTC. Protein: CASSLGPGGALMEQFF.

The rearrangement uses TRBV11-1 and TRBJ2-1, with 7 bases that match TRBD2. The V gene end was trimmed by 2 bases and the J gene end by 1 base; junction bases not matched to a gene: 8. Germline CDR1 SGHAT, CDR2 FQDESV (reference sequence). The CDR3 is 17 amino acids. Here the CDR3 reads CASSLNRREGSYNEQFF. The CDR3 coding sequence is TGTGCCAGCAGCTTAAACCGGAGGGAGGGATCCTACAATGAGCAGTTCTTC.

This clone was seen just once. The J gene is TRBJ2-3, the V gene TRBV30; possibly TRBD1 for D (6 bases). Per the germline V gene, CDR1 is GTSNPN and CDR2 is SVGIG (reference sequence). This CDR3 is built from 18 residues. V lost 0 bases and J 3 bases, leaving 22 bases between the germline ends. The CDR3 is CAWSVRTGYNIWTDTQYF. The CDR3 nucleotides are TGTGCCTGGAGTGTAAGAACAGGGTATAATATCTGGACAGATACGCAGTATTTT.

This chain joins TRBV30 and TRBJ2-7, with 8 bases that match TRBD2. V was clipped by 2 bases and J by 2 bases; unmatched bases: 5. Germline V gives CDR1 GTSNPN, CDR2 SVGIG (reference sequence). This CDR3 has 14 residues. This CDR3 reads CAWSLTSGPYEQYF. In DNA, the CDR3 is TGTGCCTGGAGTTTAACTAGCGGTCCCTACGAGCAGTACTTC.

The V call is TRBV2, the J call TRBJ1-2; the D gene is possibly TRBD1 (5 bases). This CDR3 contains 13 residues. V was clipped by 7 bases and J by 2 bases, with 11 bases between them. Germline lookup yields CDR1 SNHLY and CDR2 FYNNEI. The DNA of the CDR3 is TGTGCCAGCATAAAGGGGCCAAACTATGGCTACACCTTC. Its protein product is CASIKGPNYGYTF.

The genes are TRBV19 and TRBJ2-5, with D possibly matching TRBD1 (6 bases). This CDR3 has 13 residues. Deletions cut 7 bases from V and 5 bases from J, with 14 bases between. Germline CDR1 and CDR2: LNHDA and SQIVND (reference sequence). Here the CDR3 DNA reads TGTGCCAGTACCGACAGGTGGGGGGAGACCCAGTACTTC. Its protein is CASTDRWGETQYF.

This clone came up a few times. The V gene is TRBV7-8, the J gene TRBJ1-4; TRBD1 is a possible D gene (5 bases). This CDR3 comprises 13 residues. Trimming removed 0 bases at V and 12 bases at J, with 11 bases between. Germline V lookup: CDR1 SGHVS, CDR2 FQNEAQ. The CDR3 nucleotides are TGTGCCAGCAGCTTAGCAAGGGGTGAGGAACTGTTTTTT. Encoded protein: CASSLARGEELFF.

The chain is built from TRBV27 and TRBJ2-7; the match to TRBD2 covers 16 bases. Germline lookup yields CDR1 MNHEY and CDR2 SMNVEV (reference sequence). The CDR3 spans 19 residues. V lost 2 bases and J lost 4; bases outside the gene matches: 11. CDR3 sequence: CASSLQGLAGGPVAYEQYF. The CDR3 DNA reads TGTGCCAGCAGTTTACAGGGACTAGCGGGAGGGCCGGTAGCATACGAGCAGTACTTC.

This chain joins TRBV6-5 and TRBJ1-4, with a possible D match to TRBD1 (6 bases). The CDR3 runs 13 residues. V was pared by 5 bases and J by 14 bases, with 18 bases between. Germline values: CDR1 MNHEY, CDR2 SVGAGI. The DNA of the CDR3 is TGTGCCAGCAGTGAAACCCAGGGGCGATTGCTGTTTTTT. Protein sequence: CASSETQGRLLFF.

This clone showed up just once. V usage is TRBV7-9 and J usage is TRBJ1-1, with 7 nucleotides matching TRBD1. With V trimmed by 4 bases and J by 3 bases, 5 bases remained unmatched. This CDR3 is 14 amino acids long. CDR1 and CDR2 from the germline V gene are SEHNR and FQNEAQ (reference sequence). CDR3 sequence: CASSSGQAHTEAFF. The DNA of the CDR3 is TGTGCCAGCAGCTCCGGACAGGCCCACACTGAAGCTTTCTTT.

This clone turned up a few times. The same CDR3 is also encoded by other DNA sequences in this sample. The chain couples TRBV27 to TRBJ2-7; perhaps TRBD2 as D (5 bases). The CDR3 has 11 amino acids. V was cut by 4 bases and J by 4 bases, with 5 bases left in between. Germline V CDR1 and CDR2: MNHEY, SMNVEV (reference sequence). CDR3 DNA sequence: TGTGCCAGCAGTTCGGGGTACGAGCAGTACTTC. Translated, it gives CASSSGYEQYF.

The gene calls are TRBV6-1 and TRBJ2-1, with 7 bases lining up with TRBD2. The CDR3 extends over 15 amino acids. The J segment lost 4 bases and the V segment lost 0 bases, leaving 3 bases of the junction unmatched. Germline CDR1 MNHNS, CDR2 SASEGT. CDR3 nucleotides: TGTGCCAGCAGTGAAGCCAGGACTAGTTACAATGAGCAGTTCTTC. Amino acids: CASSEARTSYNEQFF.

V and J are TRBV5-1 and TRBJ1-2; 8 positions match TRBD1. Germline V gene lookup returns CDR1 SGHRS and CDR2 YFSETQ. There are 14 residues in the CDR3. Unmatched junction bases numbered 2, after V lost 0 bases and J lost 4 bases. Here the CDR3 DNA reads TGCGCCAGCAGCTTGGAGGGGACAGGCTATGGCTACACCTTC. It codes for CASSLEGTGYGYTF.

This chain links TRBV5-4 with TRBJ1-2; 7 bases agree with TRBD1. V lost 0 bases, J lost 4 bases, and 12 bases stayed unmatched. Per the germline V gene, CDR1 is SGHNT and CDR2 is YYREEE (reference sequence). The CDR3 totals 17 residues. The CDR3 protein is CASSLAGGPTEFYGYTF. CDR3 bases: TGTGCCAGCAGCTTGGCAGGGGGGCCAACTGAATTCTATGGCTACACCTTC.

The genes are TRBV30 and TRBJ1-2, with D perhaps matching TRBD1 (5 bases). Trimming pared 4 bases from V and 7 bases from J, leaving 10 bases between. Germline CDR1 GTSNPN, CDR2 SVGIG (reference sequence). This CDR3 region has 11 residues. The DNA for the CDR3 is TGTGCCTGGAACGGGGGAAGTGGCTACACCTTC. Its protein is CAWNGGSGYTF.

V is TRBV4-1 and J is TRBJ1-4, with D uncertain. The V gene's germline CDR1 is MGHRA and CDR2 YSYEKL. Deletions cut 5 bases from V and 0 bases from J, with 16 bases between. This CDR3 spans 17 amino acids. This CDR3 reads CASSFGLGLATNEKLFF. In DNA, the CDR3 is TGCGCCAGCAGCTTCGGACTGGGCCTTGCAACTAATGAAAAACTGTTTTTT.